The TCR beta chain described here comes from a study of cytomegalovirus exposure and HLA in healthy donors. The study, taken as a whole, reports: Common viral pathogens (according to a later analysis) appeared linked to several of the most significant clusters. Likely technical artifact: a cluster of highly shared sequence variants.

Primers: 60 Vbeta forward and 13 Jbeta reverse. The protocol was immunoSEQ multiplex PCR, while the TCRdb copy is restricted to in-frame clones and leaves out a portion. The sample yields approximately 120,000 clones, about 74% seen once. CDR3 length: 14 amino acids. Per germline, CDR1 SEHNR and CDR2 FQNEAQ (reference sequence). A remark on this clone: Its antigen is still unknown. Germline and junction disagree at one end, which may indicate a read error.

The clonotype comes from a woman in her fifties or sixties in good health and CMV-seropositive. This chain links TRBV7-9 with TRBJ1-3; D uncertain. What was sequenced was PBMCs. This chain's CDR3 is CSSSLMGPGNTIYF. The CDR3 DNA is TGTTCCAGCAGCTTGATGGGCCCTGGAAACACCATATATTTT.